This T cell receptor beta chain stems from a study of blood T cell repertoires in COVID-19. The assay was immunoSEQ multiplex PCR, and TCRdb's table has in-frame clones only and misses some. The sample consists of roughly 260,000 clones, 70% to 90% of them appearing once. The CDR3 is 16 residues long. This rearrangement joins TRBV21-1 to TRBJ2-1; TRBD2 was called by the table and not checked on the DNA. TRBV21-1 is designated a pseudogene. The material sequenced was PBMCs or T cells enriched from blood (not recorded which). The source is a woman between 50 and 59 years old who had recovered from COVID-19. In DNA form, the CDR3 reads TGTGCCAGCAGCGGAGGGCGTCAGAGCCCCTACAATGAGCAGTTCTTC. Protein product: CASSGGRQSPYNEQFF.